This paragraph covers one TCR beta chain sequence. Antigen specificity is unknown. CD8 cells regarded as naive lacked CD45RO, were positively chosen for CCR7, and omitted terminally differentiated effector memory CD45RA+ cells. V gave up 3 bases and J gave up 3 bases; unmatched junction bases: 16. The germline gives CDR1 LGHNA, CDR2 YNFKEQ. CDR3 length: 19 residues. This sample was included in a study of shared clonotypes between healthy human individuals. Broader study findings: Unshared clonotypes carried lower generation probabilities than those common to all four donors.

The protocol was immunoSEQ multiplex PCR, while the TCRdb copy is restricted to in-frame clones and leaves out a portion. Of around 2,000,000 clones in the sample, roughly 91% were seen once. Sequences were obtained from naive CD8+ T cells from PBMCs. The chain joins TRBV4-2 to TRBJ2-7; 11 nucleotides agree with TRBD2. This TCR derives from a man in his late teens or twenties in good health. Some clones in this sample may be carry-over from other donors' samples. The CDR3 DNA follows: TGTGCCAGCAGCCAGGATAGTGGGGGTGGACTAGCGGGCTGCTACGAGCAGTACTTC. This sequence encodes CASSQDSGGGLAGCYEQYF.